This TCR beta chain comes out of a study of radiotherapy plus CTLA-4 blockade in lung cancer. With V trimmed by 5 bases and J by 2 bases, 10 bases remained unmatched. CDR1 LNHDA and CDR2 SQIVND come from the germline V gene (reference sequence). The CDR3 has 17 amino acids. A word on this clone: Its antigen is unidentified.

Study-level results: Expansion of tumor-derived TCR clones was observed in blood after radiotherapy plus ipilimumab.

Libraries were prepared by immunoSEQ multiplex PCR; TCRdb keeps only in-frame clonotypes and omits some of them. This sample has approximately 35,000 clones, with approximately 85% found just once. This clonotype was sampled from a human donor with non-small cell lung cancer who had stable disease on radiotherapy plus ipilimumab. V is TRBV19 and J is TRBJ2-3; 10 bases are shared with TRBD2. The sample here was peripheral blood, taken from a patient treated with radiotherapy plus ipilimumab. The CDR3 loop is CASSGRISGRSTDTQYF. CDR3 nucleotides: TGTGCCAGTAGTGGGAGGATTAGCGGGAGGTCCACAGATACGCAGTATTTT.